The 20 T cell receptor beta chains given below trace back to one sample, sequenced in a study of cytomegalovirus exposure and HLA in healthy donors. Researchers ran the PCR with 60 Vbeta and 13 Jbeta primers. The method was immunoSEQ multiplex PCR; TCRdb's version includes in-frame clones alone and lacks a portion of them. The sample contains around 150,000 clones, more than 70% of which appear only once. Sequenced: PBMCs. These receptors were taken from a male donor in good health and CMV-seronegative.

The V call is TRBV27, the J call TRBJ2-1; no definite D call. The CDR3 covers 15 residues. V was pared by 6 bases and J by 2 bases, with 14 bases between. Germline-derived CDR1 and CDR2 are MNHEY and SMNVEV (reference sequence). CDR3 DNA sequence: TGTGCCAGCAGCCTGAGGCAGACCACCTACAATGAGCAGTTCTTC. Its protein product is CASSLRQTTYNEQFF.

This chain joins TRBV7-9 and TRBJ1-1; a possible D gene is TRBD1 (5 bases). This CDR3 is built from 14 residues. Germline loops: CDR1 SEHNR, CDR2 FQNEAQ (reference sequence). V lost 4 bases and J 5 bases, leaving 14 bases between the germline ends. CDR3 protein: CASSSQGVGTEAFF. For the CDR3, the DNA is TGTGCCAGCAGCTCCCAAGGGGTTGGGACTGAAGCTTTCTTT.

This clone was seen more than once but under ten times. The chain is built from TRBV20-1 and TRBJ1-2; TRBD1 might be the D (6 bases). The CDR3 length is 11 residues. CDR1 and CDR2 (germline): DFQATT, SNEGSKA (reference sequence). In DNA, the CDR3 is TGCAGCTCAGGGGTTAGCTATGGCTACACCTTC. This codes for CSSGVSYGYTF.

The J gene is TRBJ2-5, the V gene TRBV6-6; 11 positions match TRBD1. The end of the DNA fits TRBJ2-7 better, so the J call may be wrong. Germline V gene lookup returns CDR1 MNHNY and CDR2 SVGAGI (reference sequence). This CDR3 comprises 15 residues. DNA for the CDR3: TGTGCCAGCAGTCCCGGGACAGGGGGCTCCTACGAGCAGTACTTC. Amino acid sequence: CASSPGTGGSYEQYF.

This clone was seen more than once but under ten times. This sequence joins TRBV19 and TRBJ2-2; D perhaps matches TRBD2 (5 bases). The germline V gene encodes CDR1 LNHDA and CDR2 SQIVND (reference sequence). The CDR3 sequence is 13 residues long. The V and J ends lost 8 bases and 2 bases respectively, with 9 bases between them. Here the CDR3 DNA reads TGTGCCAGTCGAGGGTCTAACACCGGGGAGCTGTTTTTT. It yields the protein CASRGSNTGELFF. Together with reference TRBV19 and TRBJ2-2, the CDR3 gives the full variable domain: DGGITQSPKYLFRKEGQNVTLSCEQNLNHDAMYWYRQDPGQGLRLIYYSQIVNDFQKGDIAEGYSVSREKKESFPLTVTSAQKNPTAFYLCASRGSNTGELFFGEGSRLTVL.

This clone was counted a few times. The genes are TRBV2 and TRBJ2-1; possibly TRBD2 for D (5 bases). Trimming took 5 bases from V and 0 from J, leaving 11 bases between them. The CDR3 covers 15 residues. Germline loops: CDR1 SNHLY, CDR2 FYNNEI. The CDR3 nucleotides are TGTGCCAGCAGTATCCGGGGATACTCCTACAATGAGCAGTTCTTC. This gives the protein CASSIRGYSYNEQFF.

This chain links TRBV7-2 with TRBJ2-3, with D possibly TRBD2 on 7 matching bases. Per the germline V gene, CDR1 is SGHTA and CDR2 is FQGNSA. This CDR3 spans 15 amino acids. Trimming took 5 bases from V and 5 from J, leaving 17 bases between them. CDR3 sequence (DNA): TGTGCCAGCAGCCGGAGTTGGGGGGGCCTAGATACGCAGTATTTT. This sequence encodes CASSRSWGGLDTQYF.

Comment on this clone: One end of the junction varies from germline; a read error may be responsible. This chain connects TRBV7-3 to TRBJ1-2; D gene uncertain. In germline, CDR1 is SGHTA, CDR2 FQGTGA. The CDR3 spans 15 residues. CDR3 in DNA: TGTGCCAGCAGCTTAACGGGCGAGGGATACTATAGCTACACCTTC. It specifies CASSLTGEGYYSYTF.

The gene calls are TRBV6-4 and TRBJ2-2; the D gene is possibly TRBD2 (9 bases). Germline lookup yields CDR1 MRHNA and CDR2 SNTAGT. Trimming left V 3 bases short and J 5 bases short, with 19 bases between. This CDR3 has 17 residues. CDR3 DNA sequence: TGTGCCAGCAGTGATTGGGCTAGCGGGACAGGAACCGGGGAGCTGTTTTTT. As protein: CASSDWASGTGTGELFF.

The chain recombines TRBV19 with TRBJ1-2, with TRBD1 matching over 9 bases. Germline loops: CDR1 LNHDA, CDR2 SQIVND (reference sequence). V was pared by 7 bases and J by 2 bases, with 5 bases of the junction left unmatched. The CDR3 length is 14 residues. Here the CDR3 reads CASTGTGRNYGYTF. In DNA form, the CDR3 reads TGTGCCAGTACCGGGACAGGGAGAAACTATGGCTACACCTTC.

This chain uses TRBV9 with TRBJ2-5; D gene unclear. CDR3 size: 15 residues. Germline-derived CDR1 and CDR2 are SGDLS and YYNGEE. The V end lost 0 bases, the J end lost 1 base, and 10 bases lay between the germline ends. The CDR3 protein is CASSVAGSSQETQYF. CDR3 bases: TGTGCCAGCAGCGTAGCGGGTAGCAGCCAAGAGACCCAGTACTTC.

The rearrangement joins TRBV2 to TRBJ2-1; 8 positions agree with TRBD2. Trimming removed 7 bases from V and 2 bases from J; junction bases left unmatched: 13. CDR3 size: 17 residues. The germline V gene encodes CDR1 SNHLY and CDR2 FYNNEI. The CDR3 DNA follows: TGTGCCAGCACCGCCCCCGGGGGGGGACTTACCTACAATGAGCAGTTCTTC. This translates into CASTAPGGGLTYNEQFF.

The chain recombines TRBV28 with TRBJ2-7; D is ambiguous. CDR1 is MDHEN, CDR2 SYDVKM, per germline. V gave up 2 bases and J gave up 1 base, with 6 bases separating them. The CDR3 is 13 amino acids. CDR3 sequence: CASSLQVSYEQYF. The CDR3 DNA reads as TGTGCCAGCAGTTTACAGGTGTCCTACGAGCAGTACTTC.

Regarding this clone: The junction shows a germline mismatch at one end, possibly a read error. The same CDR3 arises from other DNA sequences in this sample as well. The chain carries TRBV6-1 and TRBJ2-5; 11 bases are a match to TRBD2. Germline CDR1 and CDR2: MNHNS and SASEGT. This CDR3 comprises 15 residues. The CDR3 reads CASSGLAGGRETQYF. CDR3 nucleotide sequence: TGTGCCAGCAGTGGGCTAGCGGGAGGTAGGGAGACTCAGTACTTC.

The chain is built from TRBV6-1 and TRBJ2-6; TRBD1 agrees at 8 bases. The CDR3 runs 15 residues. Germline V lookup: CDR1 MNHNS, CDR2 SASEGT. Germline trimming cut 6 bases from V and 1 base from J; bases unmatched to any gene: 2. DNA of the CDR3: TGTGCCAGCAGGACAGGGGATTCTGGGGCCAACGTCCTGACTTTC. This codes for CASRTGDSGANVLTF.

The J gene is TRBJ1-1, the V gene TRBV6-6; D unclear. CDR1 is MNHNY, CDR2 SVGAGI, per germline (reference sequence). There are 13 residues in the CDR3. The V and J ends lost 6 bases and 4 bases respectively, with 12 bases between them. CDR3 in DNA: TGTGCCAGCAGCTCCGCGTCGTTCACTGAAGCTTTCTTT. Its protein is CASSSASFTEAFF.

The chain's CDR3 is CASSPPFSSREQFF. The CDR3 region has the DNA TGTGCCAGCTCACCACCGTTTTCTAGCAGGGAGCAGTTCTTC. V usage is TRBV18 and J usage is TRBJ2-1; TRBD2 might be the D (5 bases). Per the germline V gene, CDR1 is KGHSH and CDR2 is LQKENI. There are 14 residues in the CDR3. V was shortened by 0 bases and J by 10 bases, with 13 bases between the two germline ends. Supplemented by reference TRBV18 and TRBJ2-1, the full variable domain reads NAGVMQNPRHLVRRRGQEARLRCSPMKGHSHVYWYRQLPEEGLKFMVYLQKENIIDESGMPKERFSAEFPKEGPSILRIQQVVRGDSAAYFCASSPPFSSREQFFGPGTRLTVL.

This clone was seen more than once but under ten times. The chain uses TRBV7-3 and TRBJ2-5; D possibly corresponds to TRBD1 (5 bases). This CDR3 is 12 amino acids long. V was trimmed by 6 bases and J by 5 bases, leaving 10 bases between them. The germline gives CDR1 SGHTA, CDR2 FQGTGA. Written as DNA, the CDR3 is TGTGCCAGCAGTCAGGGATCCGAGACCCAGTACTTC. Translating gives CASSQGSETQYF. The full variable domain, rest sourced from reference TRBV7-3 and TRBJ2-5, is GAGVSQTPSNKVTEKGKYVELRCDPISGHTALYWYRQSLGQGPEFLIYFQGTGAADDSGLPNDRFFAVRPEGSVSTLKIQRTERGDSAVYLCASSQGSETQYFGPGTRLLVL.

The chain uses TRBV7-2 and TRBJ2-7; D perhaps matches TRBD2 (6 bases). CDR1 and CDR2 from the germline V gene are SGHTA and FQGNSA. Trimming stripped 1 base from V and 5 bases from J, with 12 bases between. The CDR3 runs to 14 residues. As DNA, the CDR3 is TGTGCCAGCAGCTTAGTGGGACTGCCGAACGAGCAGTACTTC. It translates to CASSLVGLPNEQYF.

V usage is TRBV2 and J usage is TRBJ2-2; TRBD2 agrees at 11 bases. Germline V gives CDR1 SNHLY, CDR2 FYNNEI. CDR3 length: 13 amino acids. The CDR3 loop reads CGSGREKTGELFF. CDR3 bases: TGTGGTAGCGGGAGGGAGAAAACCGGGGAGCTGTTTTTT.